This T cell receptor beta chain was recovered during a study of blood T cell repertoires in COVID-19. Looking at the study overall: Sites across the United States, Italy and Spain contributed samples from acute and convalescent COVID-19. In each case, the material was cDNA or gDNA derived from T cells, B-cell-depleted T cells, or PBMCs.

Germline V gene sequence: CDR1 SGHNT, CDR2 YYREEE (reference sequence). V was trimmed by 4 bases and J by 0 bases, leaving 13 bases between them. The CDR3 is made up of 15 amino acids. The assay was immunoSEQ multiplex PCR, and TCRdb's table has in-frame clones only and misses some. The table records some 220,000 clones, over 70% of them present only once. This TCR derives from a woman aged 70-85 years with acute or convalescent COVID-19. The V call is TRBV5-4, the J call TRBJ2-5; tentative D call: TRBD1 (6 bases). Specimen: peripheral blood. DNA of the CDR3: TGTGCCAGCAGCACCCCCAGGGACAACCAAGAGACCCAGTACTTC. Translating gives CASSTPRDNQETQYF.